This T cell receptor (beta chain) derives from a study of blood T cell repertoires in COVID-19 (dated by TCRdb to the early 2020s). About the full investigation: Samples covering the acute and convalescent phases of COVID-19 were provided by collaborators in the United States, Italy and Spain. Where HLA class I and class II types were available, the types were taken from metadata supplied by the sample provider, not from assay-based typing. The repertoires were released in a freely available public database intended as a resource for research on the immune response to SARS-CoV-2. Nearly every sample came with metadata listing a de-identified subject ID, COVID-19 status, age in years and sex. Samples came from the ongoing ImmuneRACE study (first 160 participants) plus 1,254 subjects from 6 global collaborators. The prospective study material was composed of cDNA or gDNA derived from T cells, B-cell-depleted T cells, or PBMCs. The dataset comprised deeply sampled blood TCRbeta repertoires from subjects exposed to, actively infected with, or recovered from COVID-19.

On this clone: Its antigen specificity is not known. It has no much larger one-base neighbor in the sample; base qualities were not kept.

Whole blood was collected in K2EDTA tubes by collaborating institutions according to the institutions' own protocols. For TCRbeta analysis, collaborators shipped samples in one of three forms: frozen whole blood, isolated PBMCs, or DNA extracted from either of those sample types. Counted from cysteine to phenylalanine, this CDR3 has 14 amino acids. Only the CDR3 region is kept as DNA, spanning 42 bases read in frame from base 1. V is trimmed back by 1 base and J by 2 bases, and the junction contains 4 bases that no gene match accounts for. CDR1 and CDR2, looked up from the germline V gene (reference sequence), are GTSNPN and SVGIG. The immunoSEQ Assay, a bias-controlled multiplex PCR, was used to amplify TCRbeta CDR3 regions from genomic DNA. Turning to the authors' computational methods: The number of nucleated cells in each sample was estimated by amplification of reference gene primers within the assay. To quantify the absolute abundance of each unique TCRbeta CDR3 rearrangement, sequence reads were collapsed and filtered. For each sample, productive Simpson clonality was calculated by taking the square root of Simpson's diversity index across productive rearrangements. TCRdb limited this immuneACCESS table to in-frame rearrangements with V and J called. A share of clones is missing; checked studies link under half to unresolved V genes, and the rest is unexplained. Clone size and the V and J calls come from that table; the DNA yielded D and trimming. For this sample the table gives about 140,000 clones, of which about nine tenths were detected only once. Roughly 9.6% of the sample comes from the top ten.

Summary of the overall study and its limitations: The amount of clinical and demographic metadata varied by source and participant and was provided uncurated.

This receptor was taken from a woman of 80 years or more with acute or convalescent COVID-19. Recombination linked TRBV30 to TRBJ2-5; 7 bases in between match TRBD1. The specimen was peripheral blood. CDR3 reads: CAWSADRLQETQYF. The nucleotide sequence reads TGTGCCTGGAGTGCGGACAGGCTGCAAGAGACCCAGTACTTC. Where the CDR3 stops, the reference TRBV30 and TRBJ2-5 genes take over; the full variable domain is SQTIHQWPATLVQPVGSPLSLECTVEGTSNPNLYWYRQAAGRGLQLLFYSVGIGQISSEVPQNLSASRPQDRQFILSSKKLLLSDSGFYLCAWSADRLQETQYFGPGTRLLVL.